These T cell receptor beta chains were read from a single sample in a study of identical twins. One entry per CDR3 protein, called by TCRdb with MiXCR from the 5' RACE reads. The data hold a few hundred thousand distinct CDR3 sequences, with about 6.7% observed a single time. This sample was shared with a second study, whose subject was T cells expressing NK-cell markers.

Sequencing used CD8+ T cells sorted from blood. The receptors originated from a woman between 18 and 29 years old in good health. The CDR3 runs from the conserved cysteine through the conserved F or W. D genes are given only for firm matches. The size field is filled for only some rows; it gives once, few, many or a size class.

V	D	size	J	DNA	CDR3
TRBV20-1	-	many	TRBJ2-7	TGCAGTGCTAGATACAGGGTCAACGAGCAGTACTTC	CSARYRVNEQYF
TRBV6-1	-	-	TRBJ2-3	TGTGCCAGCAGTGAAGGAGCGGGCACAGATACGCAGTATTTT	CASSEGAGTDTQYF
TRBV30	-	-	TRBJ2-1	TGTGCCTGGAGTTTAAGCGGCGATGAGCAGTTCTTC	CAWSLSGDEQFF
TRBV6-1	TRBD2	-	TRBJ2-2	TGTGCCAGCAGGAGCGGGGGGGCCATCGGGGAGCTGTTTTTT	CASRSGGAIGELFF
TRBV12-3/TRBV12-4	TRBD2	many	TRBJ2-1	TGTGCCAGCAGTCCAGGGACTATCAATGAGCAGTTCTTC	CASSPGTINEQFF
TRBV7-2	-	few	TRBJ1-2	TGTGCCAGCAGCGGCCCCGTTCGGGACTATGGCTACACCTTC	CASSGPVRDYGYTF
TRBV5-6	-	many	TRBJ2-1	TGTGCCAGCAGCTTGGCCAGGCCCGATGAGCAGTTCTTC	CASSLARPDEQFF
TRBV2	TRBD2	few	TRBJ2-1	TGTGCCTCATGGCAGCGGGGGGGATCCTACAATGAGCAGTTCTTC	CASWQRGGSYNEQFF
TRBV6-4	TRBD2	many	TRBJ2-3	TGTGCCAGCAGGGAAGCGGGGCCCACAGATACGCAGTATTTT	CASREAGPTDTQYF
TRBV3-1	TRBD1	many	TRBJ2-7	TGTGCCAGCAGCCAAGTTGGGACAGGGATCTACGAGCAGTACTTC	CASSQVGTGIYEQYF
TRBV2	-	few	TRBJ2-4	TGTGCCAGCAGGACCAACCGTGGGCAGACCCTAGCCAAAAACATTCAGTACTTC	CASRTNRGQTLAKNIQYF
TRBV20-1	TRBD2	-	TRBJ2-1	TGCTGTGCTAGATCGCGCACTAGCGGGAGGTACAATGAGCAGTTCTTC	CCARSRTSGRYNEQFF
TRBV2	TRBD2	many	TRBJ2-1	TGTGCCAGCAGCGGGACTAGCGGGACCTACAATGAGCAGTTCTTC	CASSGTSGTYNEQFF
TRBV5-1	TRBD1	many	TRBJ2-7	TGCGCCAGCAGCTCAACTACAGGGGTGCCCTTCTACGAGCAGTACTTC	CASSSTTGVPFYEQYF
TRBV6-5	-	few	TRBJ1-2	TGTGCCAGCACTTCTCTGGTCGGTGGCTACACCTTC	CASTSLVGGYTF
TRBV29-1	-	-	TRBJ2-1	TGCAGCGTTGAAGGGGGCCTAAGCTCCTACAATGAGCAGTTCTTC	CSVEGGLSSYNEQFF
TRBV12-5	TRBD2	-	TRBJ2-3	TGTGCTAGTGGTTACCCCCCTAGCGGGGCTAGCACAGATACGCAGTATTTT	CASGYPPSGASTDTQYF
TRBV24-1	-	few	TRBJ2-1	TGTGCCACCAGTGCTTTAGCAGGGGATGAGCAGTTCTTC	CATSALAGDEQFF
TRBV9	-	many	TRBJ2-3	TGTGCCAGCAGCGTAGCGGGGGCTGGCACAGATACGCAGTATTTT	CASSVAGAGTDTQYF
TRBV12-3/TRBV12-4	TRBD1	-	TRBJ2-7	TGTGCCAGCAGTTCCCTAGGACAGGGACACTACGAGCAGTACTTC	CASSSLGQGHYEQYF
TRBV11-2	-	-	TRBJ2-4	TGTGCCAGCTCACAAAGGGGTTACATTCAGTACTTC	CASSQRGYIQYF
TRBV4-2	-	-	TRBJ1-1	TGTGCCAGCAGCCAAGGGAGGGCTGAAGCTTTCTTT	CASSQGRAEAFF
TRBV5-1	-	-	TRBJ1-1	TGCGCCAGCAGCATCGGACTAATAGCCATGAACACTGAAGCTTTCTTT	CASSIGLIAMNTEAFF
TRBV29-1	TRBD2	many	TRBJ2-1	TGCAGCGTTGTCCGCGGGAGTGTCAATGAGCAGTTCTTC	CSVVRGSVNEQFF
TRBV12-3/TRBV12-4	TRBD2	many	TRBJ2-3	TGTGCCAGTGGGGTCGGTAGCGGGGGCACAGATACGCAGTATTTT	CASGVGSGGTDTQYF
TRBV29-1	-	many	TRBJ2-1	TGCAGCGTTGAAAAGACTGGGGGTGAGCAGTTCTTC	CSVEKTGGEQFF
TRBV6-2/TRBV6-3	-	few	TRBJ2-7	TGTGCCAGCAGTCTCGTTTACTCCAACGAGCAGTACTTC	CASSLVYSNEQYF
TRBV6-5	-	-	TRBJ2-2	TGTGCCAGCAGTTACAAGCGGCCGAACACCGGGGAGCTGTTTTTT	CASSYKRPNTGELFF